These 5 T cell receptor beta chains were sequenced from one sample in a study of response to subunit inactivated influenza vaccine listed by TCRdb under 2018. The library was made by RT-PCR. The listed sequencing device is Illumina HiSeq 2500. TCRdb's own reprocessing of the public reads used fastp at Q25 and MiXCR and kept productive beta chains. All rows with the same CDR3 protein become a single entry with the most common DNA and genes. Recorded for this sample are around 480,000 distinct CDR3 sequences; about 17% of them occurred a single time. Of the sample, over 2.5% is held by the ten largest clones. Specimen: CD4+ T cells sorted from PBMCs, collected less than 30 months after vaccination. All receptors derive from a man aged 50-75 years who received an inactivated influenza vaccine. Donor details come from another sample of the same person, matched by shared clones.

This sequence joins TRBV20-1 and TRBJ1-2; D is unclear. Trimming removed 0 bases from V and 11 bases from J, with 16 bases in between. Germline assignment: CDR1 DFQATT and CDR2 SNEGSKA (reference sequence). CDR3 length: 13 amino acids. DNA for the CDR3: TGCAGTGCTAGAGACCTCGCCGGCAGGTATTACACCTTC. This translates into CSARDLAGRYYTF.

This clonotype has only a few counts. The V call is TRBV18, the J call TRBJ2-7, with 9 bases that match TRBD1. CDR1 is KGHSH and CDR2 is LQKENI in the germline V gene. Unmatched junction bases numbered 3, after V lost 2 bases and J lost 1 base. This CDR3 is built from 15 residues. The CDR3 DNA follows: TGTGCCAGCTCACCATCCGGGACAGGGTCCTACGAGCAGTACTTC. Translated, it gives CASSPSGTGSYEQYF.

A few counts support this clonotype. CDR3 sequence reads: CASSLYGLGFTDTQYF. CDR3 coding DNA: TGTGCCAGCAGCTTATACGGTTTGGGCTTCACAGATACGCAGTATTTT. The chain combines TRBV7-3 with TRBJ2-3; the D is unclear. The CDR3 spans 16 residues. From germline, CDR1 is SGHTA and CDR2 FQGTGA. V was trimmed by 2 bases and J by 2 bases, leaving 14 bases between them.

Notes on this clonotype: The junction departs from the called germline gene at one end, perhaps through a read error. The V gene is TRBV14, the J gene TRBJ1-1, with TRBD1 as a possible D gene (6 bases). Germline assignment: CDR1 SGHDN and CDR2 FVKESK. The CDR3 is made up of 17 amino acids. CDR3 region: CASSHHLGRGVGTEAFF. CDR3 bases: TGTGCCAGCAGCCACCATTTGGGCAGGGGCGTCGGCACTGAAGCTTTCTTC.

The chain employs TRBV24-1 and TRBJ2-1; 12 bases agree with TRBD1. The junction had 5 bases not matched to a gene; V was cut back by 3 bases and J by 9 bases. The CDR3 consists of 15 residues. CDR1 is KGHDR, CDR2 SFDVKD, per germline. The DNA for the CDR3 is TGTGCCACCAGTGATGGGGGGACAGGGGGCGTTGAGCAGTTCTTC. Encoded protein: CATSDGGTGGVEQFF.